This TCR beta chain was captured in a study of identical twins. Germline CDR1 and CDR2: LGHNA and YSLEER. The germline V and J ends were trimmed by 0 bases and 9 bases, with 14 bases remaining between them. This CDR3 has 14 amino acids. This clonotype came up a few times. TCRdb passed the 5' RACE reads through MiXCR, listing each CDR3 protein once. The data hold around 240,000 distinct CDR3 sequences, with over 9.5% observed a single time. This TCR was recovered from a man in his forties or fifties in good health. Source material: memory T cells sorted from blood. The rearrangement joins TRBV4-3 to TRBJ2-5; unclear D gene. The DNA of the CDR3 is TGCGCCAGCAGCCAAGATAGGAGCAGCCTGGCCCAGTACTTC. Its translation: CASSQDRSSLAQYF.